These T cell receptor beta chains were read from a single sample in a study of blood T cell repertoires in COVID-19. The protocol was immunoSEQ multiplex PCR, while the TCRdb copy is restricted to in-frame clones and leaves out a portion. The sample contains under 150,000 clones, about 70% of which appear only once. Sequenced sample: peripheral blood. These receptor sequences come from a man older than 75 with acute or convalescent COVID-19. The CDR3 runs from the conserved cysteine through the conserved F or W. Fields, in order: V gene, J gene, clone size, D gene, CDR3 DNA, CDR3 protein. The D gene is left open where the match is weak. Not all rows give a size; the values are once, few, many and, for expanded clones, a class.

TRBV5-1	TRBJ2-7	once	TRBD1	TGCGCCAGCAGCACGCAGACAGGGTATGGGCAGTACTTC	CASSTQTGYGQYF
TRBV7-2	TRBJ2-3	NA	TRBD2	TGTGCCAGCAGCTTGGGTAGCGGGAGCACAGATACGCAGTATTTT	CASSLGSGSTDTQYF
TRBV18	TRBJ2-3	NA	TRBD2	TGTGCCAGCTCCGGGGGGGGCAACACAGATACGCAGTATTTT	CASSGGGNTDTQYF
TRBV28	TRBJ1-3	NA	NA	TGTGCCAGCACCAGATCTCCTGGAAACACCATATATTTT	CASTRSPGNTIYF
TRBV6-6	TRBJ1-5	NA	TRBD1	TGTGCCAGCAGTTACTCTGAGGACAGGGGCTACAAGCCCCAGCATTTT	CASSYSEDRGYKPQHF
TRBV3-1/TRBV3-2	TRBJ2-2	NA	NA	TGTGCCAGCAGCCAAGTAGCCCCGCGGCAGTCGGGGGAGCTGTTTTTT	CASSQVAPRQSGELFF
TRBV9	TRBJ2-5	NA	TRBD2	TGTGCCAGCAGCGTTAAGGGCGGGGGGTACCAAGAGACCCAGTACTTC	CASSVKGGGYQETQYF
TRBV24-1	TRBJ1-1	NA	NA	TGTGCCACCGGCCGGGGGGCCGGTGAAGCTTTCTTT	CATGRGAGEAFF
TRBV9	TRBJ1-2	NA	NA	TGTGCCAGCAGCCCGGGAGGTCAGCCTCTTTATGGCTACACCTTC	CASSPGGQPLYGYTF
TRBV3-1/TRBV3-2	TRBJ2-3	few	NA	TGTGCCAGCAGCCGCGGCTTGGGACTCCAGGATACGCAGTATTTT	CASSRGLGLQDTQYF
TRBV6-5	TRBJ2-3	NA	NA	TGTGCCAGCAGTTACTCTAGGGGGTCCCAACCAGATACGCAGTATTTT	CASSYSRGSQPDTQYF
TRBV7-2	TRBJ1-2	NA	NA	TGTGCCAGCAGCCCAATCCCCTATGGCTACACCTTC	CASSPIPYGYTF
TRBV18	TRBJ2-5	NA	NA	TGTGCCAGCTCACCACCGTTGTCATCCCAAGAGACCCAGTACTTC	CASSPPLSSQETQYF
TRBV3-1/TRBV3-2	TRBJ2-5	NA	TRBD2	TGTGCCAGCAGCCAAGGACTAGCGGGGGGCTGGCAAGAGACCCAGTACTTC	CASSQGLAGGWQETQYF
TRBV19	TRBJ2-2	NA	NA	TGTGCCAGTAGGGGGGGATCGAACACCGGGGAGCTGTTTTTT	CASRGGSNTGELFF
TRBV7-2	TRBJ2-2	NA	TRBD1	TGTGCCAGCAGCCTGCGGATGACAGGGGGCGATTTGGACACCGGGGAGCTGTTTTTT	CASSLRMTGGDLDTGELFF
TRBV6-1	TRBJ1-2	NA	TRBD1	TGTGCCAGCAGAGAGACAGGGCTCGACTATGGCTACACCTTC	CASRETGLDYGYTF
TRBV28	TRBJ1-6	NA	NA	TGTGCCAGCAGTTTTCTGGGGATTGACAGGATCAGCTCCTATAATTCACCCCTCCACTTT	CASSFLGIDRISSYNSPLHF
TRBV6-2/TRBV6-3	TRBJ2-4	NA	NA	TGTGCCAGCAGCCTCGCCAGGGAATCGAACATTCAGTACTTC	CASSLARESNIQYF
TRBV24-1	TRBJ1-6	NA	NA	TGTGCCACCAGTGACGCGGCTCCCTTAAGCTCCTATAATTCACCCCTCCACTTT	CATSDAAPLSSYNSPLHF
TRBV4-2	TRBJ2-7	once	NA	TGTGCCAGCAGCCAAGGTGAGGGAGGTAACAACGAGCAGTACTTC	CASSQGEGGNNEQYF
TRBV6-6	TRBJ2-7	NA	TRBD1	TGTGCCAGCAGTCACTCCGGGACAGATTCCTACGAGCAGTACTTC	CASSHSGTDSYEQYF
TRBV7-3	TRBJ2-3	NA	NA	TGTGCCAGCAGCCCCCCTAGCACAGACACAGATACGCAGTATTTT	CASSPPSTDTDTQYF
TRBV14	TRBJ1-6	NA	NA	TGTGCCAGCAGCCAACAGTATAATTCACCCCTCCACTTT	CASSQQYNSPLHF
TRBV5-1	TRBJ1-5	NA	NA	TGCGCCAGCAGCCCCGGCGGGGAGTCAGCGGAGCCCCAGCATTTT	CASSPGGESAEPQHF
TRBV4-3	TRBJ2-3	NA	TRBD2	TGCGCCAGCAGCCCCACAGCGGGGGGTTTCACAGATACGCAGTATTTT	CASSPTAGGFTDTQYF
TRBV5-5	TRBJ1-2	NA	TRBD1	TGTGCCAGCAGCCCGGACAGGGGAAACTATGGCTACACCTTC	CASSPDRGNYGYTF
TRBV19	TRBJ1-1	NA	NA	TGTGCCAGTAGTCCTGGGTGGGGCAGGTTGAACACTGAAGCTTTCTTT	CASSPGWGRLNTEAFF
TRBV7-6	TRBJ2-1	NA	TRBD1	TGTGCCAGCAGCGTCCGGGACAGGAACTACAATGAGCAGTTCTTC	CASSVRDRNYNEQFF
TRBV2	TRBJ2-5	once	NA	TGTGCCAGCAGTGTTAAGGATACAGACCAAGAGACCCAGTACTTC	CASSVKDTDQETQYF
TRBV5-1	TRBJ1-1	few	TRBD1	TGCGCCAGCAGCGGAAGACAGGGGGAGAACACTGAAGCTTTCTTT	CASSGRQGENTEAFF
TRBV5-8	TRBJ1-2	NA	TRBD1	TGTGCCAGCAGCCGGGGGACAGGCAACACCTTC	CASSRGTGNTF
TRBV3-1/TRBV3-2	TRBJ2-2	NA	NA	TGTGCCAGCTCTTGGAGCACCGGGGAGCTGTTTTTT	CASSWSTGELFF
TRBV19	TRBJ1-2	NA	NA	TGTGCCAGTAGTTTCGGACAGTTTAACTATGGCTACACCTTC	CASSFGQFNYGYTF
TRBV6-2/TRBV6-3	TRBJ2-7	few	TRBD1	TGTGCCAGCAGCCCCCCGGGACAGGGGATATACGAGCAGTACTTC	CASSPPGQGIYEQYF
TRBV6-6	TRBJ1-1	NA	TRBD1	TGTGCCAGCAGTACAAGGACAGGCCAAACTGAAGCTTTCTTT	CASSTRTGQTEAFF
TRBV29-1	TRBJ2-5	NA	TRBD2	TGCAGCGGGACAAGCGGGAAAGAGACCCAGTACTTC	CSGTSGKETQYF
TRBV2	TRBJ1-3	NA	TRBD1	TGTGCCAGCAGTGCCGGGACAGACTCTGGAAACACCATATATTTT	CASSAGTDSGNTIYF
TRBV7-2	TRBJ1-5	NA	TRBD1	TGTGCCAGCAGCCCTACAGGGGTCGTTCAGCCCCAGCATTTT	CASSPTGVVQPQHF
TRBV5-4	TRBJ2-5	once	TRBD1	TGTGCCAGCAGCGACCGGACAGGGGACAAAGAGACCCAGTACTTC	CASSDRTGDKETQYF
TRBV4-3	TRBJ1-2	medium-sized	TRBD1	TGCGCCAGCAGCCCCACAGGGGAGGATTATGGCTACACCTTC	CASSPTGEDYGYTF
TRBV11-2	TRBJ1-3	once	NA	TGTGCCAGCAGCTTAGATCGCTCAGCTGGAAACACCATATATTTT	CASSLDRSAGNTIYF